This TCR beta chain was profiled in a study of response to subunit inactivated influenza vaccine. Study-wide results and limits: Authors suggested that a seasonal influenza vaccination recruits few new T cells each time.

Germline trimming cut 6 bases from V and 0 bases from J; bases unmatched to any gene: 2. This CDR3 is built from 15 residues. Germline lookup yields CDR1 MDHEN and CDR2 SYDVKM. Regarding this clonotype: Its specificity is unknown.

TCRdb re-called the RT-PCR reads with MiXCR, one entry per CDR3 protein. This sample carries about 610,000 distinct CDR3 sequences, 11% to 15% of them seen once, and the ten largest clones take more than 9.5%. The sequenced sample was PBMCs from blood, obtained 11 to 12 days after vaccination. J is TRBJ2-6 and V is TRBV28, with 7 bases lining up with TRBD1. This sequence originates from a man aged 50 to 59 who received an inactivated influenza vaccine. This CDR3 is CASRSGGSGANVLTF. The CDR3 nucleotides are TGTGCCAGCAGATCAGGGGGCTCTGGGGCCAACGTCCTGACTTTC.